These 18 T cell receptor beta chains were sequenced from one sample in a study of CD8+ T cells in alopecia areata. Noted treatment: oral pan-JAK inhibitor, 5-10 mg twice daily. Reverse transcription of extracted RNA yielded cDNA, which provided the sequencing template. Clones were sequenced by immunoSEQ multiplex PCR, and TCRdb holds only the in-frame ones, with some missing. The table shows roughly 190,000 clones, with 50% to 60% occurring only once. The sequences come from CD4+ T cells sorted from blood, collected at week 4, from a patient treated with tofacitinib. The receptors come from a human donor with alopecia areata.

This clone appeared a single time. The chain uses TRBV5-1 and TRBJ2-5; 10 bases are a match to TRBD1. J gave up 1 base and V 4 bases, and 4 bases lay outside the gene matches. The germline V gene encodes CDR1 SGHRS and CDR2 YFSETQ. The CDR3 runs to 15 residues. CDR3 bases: TGCGCCAGCAGCCCAGGGGACAGGGGCCAAGAGACCCAGTACTTC. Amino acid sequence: CASSPGDRGQETQYF.

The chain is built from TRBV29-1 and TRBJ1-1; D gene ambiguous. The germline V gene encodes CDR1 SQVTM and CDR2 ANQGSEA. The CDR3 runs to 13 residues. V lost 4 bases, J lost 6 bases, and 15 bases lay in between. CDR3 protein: CSVVLMRASEAFF. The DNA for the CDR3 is TGCAGCGTTGTATTGATGAGGGCCTCTGAAGCTTTCTTT.

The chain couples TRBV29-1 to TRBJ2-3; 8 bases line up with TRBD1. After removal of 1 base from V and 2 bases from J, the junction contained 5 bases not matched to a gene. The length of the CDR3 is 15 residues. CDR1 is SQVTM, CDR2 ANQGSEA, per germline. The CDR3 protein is CSVEGTGRNTDTQYF. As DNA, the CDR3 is TGCAGCGTTGAAGGGACAGGGAGAAACACAGATACGCAGTATTTT.

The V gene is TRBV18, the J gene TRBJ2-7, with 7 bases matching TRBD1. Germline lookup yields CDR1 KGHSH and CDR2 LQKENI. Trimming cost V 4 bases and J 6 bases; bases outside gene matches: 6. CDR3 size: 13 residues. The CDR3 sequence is CASSLRDRSEQYF. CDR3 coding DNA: TGTGCCAGCTCACTAAGGGACAGAAGCGAGCAGTACTTC.

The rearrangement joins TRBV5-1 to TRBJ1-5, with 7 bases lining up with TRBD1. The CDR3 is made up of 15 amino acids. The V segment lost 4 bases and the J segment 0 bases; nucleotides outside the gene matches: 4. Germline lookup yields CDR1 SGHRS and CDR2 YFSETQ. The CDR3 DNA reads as TGCGCCAGCAGCGTCGCAGGGGGTAGCAATCAGCCCCAGCATTTT. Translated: CASSVAGGSNQPQHF.

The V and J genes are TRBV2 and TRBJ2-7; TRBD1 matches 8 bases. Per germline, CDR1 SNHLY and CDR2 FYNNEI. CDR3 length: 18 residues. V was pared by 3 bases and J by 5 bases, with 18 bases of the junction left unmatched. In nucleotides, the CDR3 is TGTGCCAGCAGTGAGTGGGGGCCTCGACAGGGGCCCTCAAACGAGCAGTACTTC. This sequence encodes CASSEWGPRQGPSNEQYF.

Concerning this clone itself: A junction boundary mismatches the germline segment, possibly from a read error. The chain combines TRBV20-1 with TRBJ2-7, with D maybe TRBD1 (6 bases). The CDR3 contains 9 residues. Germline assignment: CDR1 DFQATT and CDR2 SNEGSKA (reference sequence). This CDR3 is CSANSQGHF. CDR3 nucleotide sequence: TGCAGTGCCAACTCCCAGGGGCACTTC.

The DNA of the CDR3 is TGCGCCAGCAGCGGGACGACGGGGACCGGGGAGCTGTTTTTT. Translated: CASSGTTGTGELFF. The chain uses TRBV5-1 and TRBJ2-2; D is tentatively TRBD1 or TRBD2 (5 bases each). Germline-derived CDR1 and CDR2 are SGHRS and YFSETQ. This CDR3 spans 14 amino acids. Between the trimmed V and J ends, which lost 4 bases and 5 bases, there was a span of 12 bases.

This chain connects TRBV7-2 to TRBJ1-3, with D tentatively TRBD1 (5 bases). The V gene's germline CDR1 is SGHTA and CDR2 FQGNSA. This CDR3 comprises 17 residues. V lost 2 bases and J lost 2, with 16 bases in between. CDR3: CASSLWGPGKAGNTIYF. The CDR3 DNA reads TGTGCCAGCAGCTTATGGGGCCCAGGGAAGGCTGGAAACACCATATATTTT.

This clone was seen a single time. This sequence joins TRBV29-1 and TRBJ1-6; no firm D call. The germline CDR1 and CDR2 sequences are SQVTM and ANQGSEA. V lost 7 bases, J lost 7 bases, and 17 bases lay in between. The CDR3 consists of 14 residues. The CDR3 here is CSASIPGQNSPLHF. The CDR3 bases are TGCAGCGCTTCAATCCCGGGCCAAAATTCACCCCTCCACTTT.

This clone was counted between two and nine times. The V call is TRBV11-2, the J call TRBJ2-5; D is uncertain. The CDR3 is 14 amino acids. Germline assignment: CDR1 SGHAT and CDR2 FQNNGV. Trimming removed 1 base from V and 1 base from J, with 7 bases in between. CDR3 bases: TGTGCCAGCAGCTTAGGGTTCGCCCAAGAGACCCAGTACTTC. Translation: CASSLGFAQETQYF.

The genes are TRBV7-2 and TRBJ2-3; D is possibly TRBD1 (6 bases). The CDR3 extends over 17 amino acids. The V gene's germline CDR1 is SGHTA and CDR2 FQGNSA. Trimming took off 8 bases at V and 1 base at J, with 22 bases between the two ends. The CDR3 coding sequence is TGTGCCAGCGGTCAGGGTACAGGGACGGTGGGCACAGATACGCAGTATTTT. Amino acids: CASGQGTGTVGTDTQYF.

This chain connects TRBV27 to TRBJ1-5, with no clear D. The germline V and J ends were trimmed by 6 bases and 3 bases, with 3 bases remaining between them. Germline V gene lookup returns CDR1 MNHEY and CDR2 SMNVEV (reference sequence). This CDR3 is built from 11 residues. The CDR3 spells CASSFNQPQHF. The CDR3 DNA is TGTGCCAGCAGCTTCAATCAGCCCCAGCATTTT.

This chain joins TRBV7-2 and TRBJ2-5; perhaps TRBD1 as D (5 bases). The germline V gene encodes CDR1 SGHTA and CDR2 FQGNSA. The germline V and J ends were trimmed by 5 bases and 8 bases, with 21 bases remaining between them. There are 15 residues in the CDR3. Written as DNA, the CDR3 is TGTGCCAGCAGCCCCACCCAGGGTGAGGCAAGAACCCAGTACTTC. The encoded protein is CASSPTQGEARTQYF.

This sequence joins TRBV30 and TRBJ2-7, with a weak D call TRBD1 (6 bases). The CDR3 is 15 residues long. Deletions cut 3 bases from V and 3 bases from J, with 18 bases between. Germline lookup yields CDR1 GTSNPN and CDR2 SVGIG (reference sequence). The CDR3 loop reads CAWSLLRGRGYEQYF. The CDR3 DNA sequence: TGTGCCTGGAGCCTCCTCCGCGGCAGGGGCTACGAGCAGTACTTC.

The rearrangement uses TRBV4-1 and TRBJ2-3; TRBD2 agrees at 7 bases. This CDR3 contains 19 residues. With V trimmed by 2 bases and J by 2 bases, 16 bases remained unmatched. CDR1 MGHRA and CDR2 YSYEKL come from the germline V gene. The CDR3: CASSQSSLRLRGFTDTQYF. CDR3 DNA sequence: TGCGCCAGCAGCCAATCATCCTTACGCCTGCGGGGGTTCACAGATACGCAGTATTTT.

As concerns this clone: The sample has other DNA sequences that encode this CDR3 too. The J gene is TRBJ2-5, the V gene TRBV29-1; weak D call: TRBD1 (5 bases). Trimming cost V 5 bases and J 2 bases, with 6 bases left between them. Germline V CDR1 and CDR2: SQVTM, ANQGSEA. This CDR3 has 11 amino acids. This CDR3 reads CSVRQQETQYF. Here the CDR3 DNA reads TGCAGCGTTCGACAGCAAGAGACCCAGTACTTC.

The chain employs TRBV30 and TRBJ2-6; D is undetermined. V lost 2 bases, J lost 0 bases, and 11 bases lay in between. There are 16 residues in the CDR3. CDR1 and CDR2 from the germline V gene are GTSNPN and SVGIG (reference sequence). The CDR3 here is CAWSKSLLSGANVLTF. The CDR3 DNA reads TGTGCCTGGAGTAAATCATTACTCTCTGGGGCCAACGTCCTGACTTTC.